Sequencing of this T cell receptor beta chain was carried out in a study of CD8+CD57+ T cells in acquired aplastic anemia. Study at large: Sorted CD4+ plus CD8+ cells gave DNA averaging roughly 2.9 ug. Notes on the study in general: The same twenty-nine CD8+ CDR3 sequences occurred in patients and in controls.

The CDR3 has 14 amino acids. Germline loops: CDR1 LNHDA, CDR2 SQIVND (reference sequence). The V gene lost 7 bases and the J gene lost 4 bases, with 13 bases spanning the gap. TCR beta VDJ and CDR3 were profiled, and genomic DNA was the template. TCRdb reprocessed the reads via MiXCR and lists one record per CDR3 protein. The sample consists of 150,000 or so distinct CDR3 sequences, roughly 54% of them appearing once. Worth noting for this clonotype: Its specificity is unknown.

Patients sequenced had flow cytometry evidence of CD8+CD57+ cell expansion. The specimen was sorted CD4+, CD8+, or CD8+CD57+ T cells (not recorded which) from PBMCs. This receptor was obtained from a human donor with aplastic anemia. This rearrangement joins TRBV19 to TRBJ2-2, with D possibly matching TRBD1 (7 bases). The CDR3 sequence: CASKEGASTGELFF. The CDR3 DNA is TGTGCCAGTAAGGAGGGGGCGAGCACCGGGGAGCTGTTTTTT.